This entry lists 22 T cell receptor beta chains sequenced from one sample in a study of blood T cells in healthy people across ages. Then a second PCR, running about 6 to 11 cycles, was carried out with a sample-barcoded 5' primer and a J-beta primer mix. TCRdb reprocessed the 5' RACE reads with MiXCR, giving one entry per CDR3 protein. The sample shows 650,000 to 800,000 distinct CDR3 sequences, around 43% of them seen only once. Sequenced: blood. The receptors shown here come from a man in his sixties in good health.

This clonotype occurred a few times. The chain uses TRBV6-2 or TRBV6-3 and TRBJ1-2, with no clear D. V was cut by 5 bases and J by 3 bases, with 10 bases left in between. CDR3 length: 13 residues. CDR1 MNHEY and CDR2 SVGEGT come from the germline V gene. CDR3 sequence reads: CASSGSQDYGYTF. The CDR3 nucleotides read TGTGCCAGCAGTGGGTCTCAGGACTATGGCTACACCTTC.

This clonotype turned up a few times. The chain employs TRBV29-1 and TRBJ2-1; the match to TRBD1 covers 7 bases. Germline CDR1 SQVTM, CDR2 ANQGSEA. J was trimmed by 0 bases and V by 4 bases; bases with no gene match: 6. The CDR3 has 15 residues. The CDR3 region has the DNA TGCAGCGTTGCGACAGGGCCGAGCTCCTACAATGAGCAGTTCTTC. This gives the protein CSVATGPSSYNEQFF.

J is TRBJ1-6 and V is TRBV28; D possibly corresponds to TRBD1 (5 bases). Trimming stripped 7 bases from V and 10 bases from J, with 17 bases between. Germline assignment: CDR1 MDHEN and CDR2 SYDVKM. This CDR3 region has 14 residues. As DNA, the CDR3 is TGTGCCAGCACCGACCTCGGGGGTCGATCACCCCTCCACTTT. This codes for CASTDLGGRSPLHF.

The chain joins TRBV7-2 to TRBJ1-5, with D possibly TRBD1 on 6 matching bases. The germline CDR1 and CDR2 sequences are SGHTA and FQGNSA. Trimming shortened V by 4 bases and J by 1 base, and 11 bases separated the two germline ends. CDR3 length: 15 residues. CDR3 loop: CASSWGLESNQPQHF. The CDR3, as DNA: TGTGCCAGCAGCTGGGGGCTCGAGAGCAATCAGCCCCAGCATTTT.

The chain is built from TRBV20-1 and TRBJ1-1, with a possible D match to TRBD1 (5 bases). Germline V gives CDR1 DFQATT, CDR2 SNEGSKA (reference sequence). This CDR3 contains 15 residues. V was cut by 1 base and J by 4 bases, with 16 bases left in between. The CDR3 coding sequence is TGCAGTGCTAGAGTCCGTATGGGTGGGGGCACTGAAGCTTTCTTT. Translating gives CSARVRMGGGTEAFF.

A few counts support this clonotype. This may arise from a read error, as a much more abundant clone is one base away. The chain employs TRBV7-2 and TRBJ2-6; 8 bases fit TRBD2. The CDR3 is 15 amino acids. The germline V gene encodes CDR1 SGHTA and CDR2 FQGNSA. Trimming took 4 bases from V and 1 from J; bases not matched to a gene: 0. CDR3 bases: TGTGCCAGCAGCTGCGGGGGGTCTGGGGCCAACGTCCTGACTTTC. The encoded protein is CASSCGGSGANVLTF.

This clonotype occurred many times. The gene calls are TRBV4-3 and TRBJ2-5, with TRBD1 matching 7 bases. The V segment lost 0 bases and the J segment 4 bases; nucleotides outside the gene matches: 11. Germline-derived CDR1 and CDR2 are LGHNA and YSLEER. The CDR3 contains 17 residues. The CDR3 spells CASSQDATGVSSETQYF. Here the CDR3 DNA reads TGCGCCAGCAGCCAAGATGCCACAGGGGTTTCTTCAGAGACCCAGTACTTC.

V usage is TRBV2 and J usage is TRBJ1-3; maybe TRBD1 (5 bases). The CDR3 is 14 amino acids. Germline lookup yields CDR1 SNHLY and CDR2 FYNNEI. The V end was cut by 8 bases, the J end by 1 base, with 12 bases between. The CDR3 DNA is TGTGCCAGCGCTCCCGGGGGGTCTGGAAACACCATATATTTT. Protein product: CASAPGGSGNTIYF. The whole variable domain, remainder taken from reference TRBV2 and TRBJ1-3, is EPEVTQTPSHQVTQMGQEVILRCVPISNHLYFYWYRQILGQKVEFLVSFYNNEISEKSEIFDDQFSVERPDGSNFTLKIRSTKLEDSAMYFCASAPGGSGNTIYFGEGSWLTVV.

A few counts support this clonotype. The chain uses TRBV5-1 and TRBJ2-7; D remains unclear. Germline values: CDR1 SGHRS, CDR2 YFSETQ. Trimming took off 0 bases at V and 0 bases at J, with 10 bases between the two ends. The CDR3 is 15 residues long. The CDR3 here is CASSLEAQSSYEQYF. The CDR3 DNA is TGCGCCAGCAGCTTGGAAGCACAGAGCTCCTACGAGCAGTACTTC.

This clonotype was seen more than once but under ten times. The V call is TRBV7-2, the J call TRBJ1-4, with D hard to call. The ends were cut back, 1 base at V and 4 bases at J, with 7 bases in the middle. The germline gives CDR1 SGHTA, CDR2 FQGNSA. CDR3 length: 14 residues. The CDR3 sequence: CASSLDPSNEKLFF. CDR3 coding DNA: TGTGCCAGCAGCTTAGATCCCAGTAATGAAAAACTGTTTTTT.

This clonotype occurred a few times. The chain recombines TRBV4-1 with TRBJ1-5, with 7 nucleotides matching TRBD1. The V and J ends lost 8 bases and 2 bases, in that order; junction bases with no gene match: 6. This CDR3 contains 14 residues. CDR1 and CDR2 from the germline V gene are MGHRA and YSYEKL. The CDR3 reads CASGDREGNQPQHF. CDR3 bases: TGCGCCAGCGGCGACAGGGAAGGCAATCAGCCCCAGCATTTT.

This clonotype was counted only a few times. The CDR3 region has the DNA TGTGCCAGCAGTGAATGGGGGATCGGGGAGCTGTTTTTT. Amino acid sequence: CASSEWGIGELFF. V gene TRBV25-1 combines with J gene TRBJ2-2; D possibly uses TRBD1 or TRBD2 (5 bases each). Trimming left V 1 base short and J 7 bases short, with 7 bases between. The CDR3 loop spans 13 amino acids. Germline assignment: CDR1 MGHDK and CDR2 SYGVNS.

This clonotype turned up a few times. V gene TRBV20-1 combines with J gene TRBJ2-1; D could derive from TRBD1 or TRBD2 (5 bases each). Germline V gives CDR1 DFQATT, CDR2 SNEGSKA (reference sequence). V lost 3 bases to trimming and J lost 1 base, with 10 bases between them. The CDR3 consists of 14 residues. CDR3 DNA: TGCAGTGCTAGCGGGGCGGCGTCCTACAATGAGCAGTTCTTC. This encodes CSASGAASYNEQFF.

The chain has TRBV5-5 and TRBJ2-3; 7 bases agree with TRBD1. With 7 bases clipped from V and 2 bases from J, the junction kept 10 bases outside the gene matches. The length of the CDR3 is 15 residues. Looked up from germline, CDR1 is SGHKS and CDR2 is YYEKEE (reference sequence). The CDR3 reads CASRQGRPSTDTQYF. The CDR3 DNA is TGTGCCAGCCGACAGGGAAGGCCTTCCACAGATACGCAGTATTTT.

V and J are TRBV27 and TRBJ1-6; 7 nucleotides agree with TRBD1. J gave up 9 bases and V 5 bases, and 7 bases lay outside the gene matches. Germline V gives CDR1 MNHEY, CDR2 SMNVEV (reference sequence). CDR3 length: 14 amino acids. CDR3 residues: CASSTAGGFSPLHF. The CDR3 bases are TGTGCCAGCAGTACGGCAGGGGGGTTTTCACCCCTCCACTTT.

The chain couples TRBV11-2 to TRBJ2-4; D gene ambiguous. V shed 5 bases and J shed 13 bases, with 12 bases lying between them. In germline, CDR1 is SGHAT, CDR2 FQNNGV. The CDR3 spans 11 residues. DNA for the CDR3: TGTGCCAGCAGCCTCAGGTTGGGGCAGTACTTC. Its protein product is CASSLRLGQYF.

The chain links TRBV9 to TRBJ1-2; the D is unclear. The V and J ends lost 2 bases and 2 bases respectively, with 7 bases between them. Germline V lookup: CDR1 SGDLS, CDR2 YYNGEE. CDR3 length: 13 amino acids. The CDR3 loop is CASSVHRNYGYTF. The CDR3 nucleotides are TGTGCCAGCAGCGTTCACAGAAACTATGGCTACACCTTC.

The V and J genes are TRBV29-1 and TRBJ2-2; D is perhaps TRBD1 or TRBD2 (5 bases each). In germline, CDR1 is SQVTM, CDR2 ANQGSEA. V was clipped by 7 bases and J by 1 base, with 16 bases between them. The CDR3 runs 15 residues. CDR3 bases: TGCAGCGCCATACCTGGGGGTTGGAACACCGGGGAGCTGTTTTTT. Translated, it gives CSAIPGGWNTGELFF.

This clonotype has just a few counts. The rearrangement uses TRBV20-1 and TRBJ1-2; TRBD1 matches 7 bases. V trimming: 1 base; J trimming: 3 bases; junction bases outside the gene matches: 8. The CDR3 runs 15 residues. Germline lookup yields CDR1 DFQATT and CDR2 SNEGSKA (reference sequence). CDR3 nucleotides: TGCAGTGCTAGAGCCAGACAGGGAGGGGACTATGGCTACACCTTC. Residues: CSARARQGGDYGYTF.

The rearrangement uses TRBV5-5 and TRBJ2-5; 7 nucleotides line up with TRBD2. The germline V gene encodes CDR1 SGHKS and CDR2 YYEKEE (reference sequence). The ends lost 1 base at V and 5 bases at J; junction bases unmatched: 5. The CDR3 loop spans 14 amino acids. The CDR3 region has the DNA TGTGCCAGCAGCTTGCTAGCGGTTATTGAGACCCAGTACTTC. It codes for CASSLLAVIETQYF.

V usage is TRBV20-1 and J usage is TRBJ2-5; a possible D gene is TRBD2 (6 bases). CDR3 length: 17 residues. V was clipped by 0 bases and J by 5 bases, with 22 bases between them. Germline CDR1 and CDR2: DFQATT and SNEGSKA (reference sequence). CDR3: CSARDFSPASVGETQYF. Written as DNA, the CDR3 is TGCAGTGCTAGAGACTTCTCCCCCGCTAGCGTGGGGGAGACCCAGTACTTC.

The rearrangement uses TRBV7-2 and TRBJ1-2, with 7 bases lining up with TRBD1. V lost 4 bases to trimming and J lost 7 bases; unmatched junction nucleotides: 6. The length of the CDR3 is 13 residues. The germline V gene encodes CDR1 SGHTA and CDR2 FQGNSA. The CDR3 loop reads CASSSWTGFGYTF. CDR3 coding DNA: TGTGCCAGCAGCTCTTGGACAGGCTTTGGCTACACCTTC.